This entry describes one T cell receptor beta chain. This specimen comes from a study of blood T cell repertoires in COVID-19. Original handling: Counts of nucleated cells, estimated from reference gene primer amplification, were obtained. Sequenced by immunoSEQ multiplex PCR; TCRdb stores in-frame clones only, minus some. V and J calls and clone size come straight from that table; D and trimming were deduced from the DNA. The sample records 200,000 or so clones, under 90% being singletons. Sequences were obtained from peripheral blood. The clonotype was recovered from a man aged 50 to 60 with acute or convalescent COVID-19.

Here the CDR3 reads CASSPGDRATEAFF. CDR3 sequence (DNA): TGTGCCAGCTCACCAGGGGACAGGGCCACTGAAGCTTTCTTT. The rearrangement uses TRBV18 and TRBJ1-1; 9 bases fit TRBD1. This CDR3 is built from 14 residues. After removal of 2 bases from V and 4 bases from J, the junction contained 2 bases not matched to a gene. Germline CDR1 KGHSH, CDR2 LQKENI.